A single sample is the source of the 15 T cell receptor beta chains below, sequenced in a study of blood T cell repertoires in COVID-19. Sequencing was performed with immunoSEQ multiplex PCR; in TCRdb, only in-frame clones are kept and a portion is missing. The sample records 250,000 to 300,000 clones, around 90% being singletons. What was sequenced was PBMCs or T cells enriched from blood (not recorded which). These receptors all stem from a human donor in a cohort exposed to, infected with or recovered from COVID-19 (not recorded which). The donor label of this sample is uncertain.

V is TRBV6-5 and J is TRBJ2-4; 8 nucleotides line up with TRBD1. The CDR3 extends over 13 amino acids. Germline V gene data show CDR1 as MNHEY and CDR2 as SVGAGI. V shed 6 bases, J shed 13 bases, and the junction held 11 bases outside the gene matches. The CDR3 DNA reads TGTGCCAGCAGCTACGAAATCCGGGACAGGCAGTACTTC. It codes for CASSYEIRDRQYF.

The gene calls are TRBV27 and TRBJ2-7; 9 nucleotides align to TRBD2. The ends lost 5 bases at V and 2 bases at J; junction bases unmatched: 4. This CDR3 has 14 residues. Germline lookup yields CDR1 MNHEY and CDR2 SMNVEV (reference sequence). The CDR3 coding sequence is TGTGCCAGCAGTAGCGTAGCGGGGGCCTACGAGCAGTACTTC. As protein: CASSSVAGAYEQYF.

The chain combines TRBV2 with TRBJ1-6; D remains unclear. Germline lookup yields CDR1 SNHLY and CDR2 FYNNEI. Trimming shortened V by 4 bases and J by 0 bases, and 4 bases separated the two germline ends. The CDR3 has 14 residues. The CDR3 DNA reads TGTGCCAGCAGTGTTAGCTCCTATAATTCACCCCTCCACTTT. It encodes CASSVSSYNSPLHF. The whole variable domain, remainder taken from reference TRBV2 and TRBJ1-6, is EPEVTQTPSHQVTQMGQEVILRCVPISNHLYFYWYRQILGQKVEFLVSFYNNEISEKSEIFDDQFSVERPDGSNFTLKIRSTKLEDSAMYFCASSVSSYNSPLHFGNGTRLTVT.

A remark on this clone: The identical CDR3 is also encoded by other nucleotide sequences in the sample. The rearrangement joins TRBV5-4 to TRBJ2-5; the match to TRBD2 covers 12 bases. Per germline, CDR1 SGHNT and CDR2 YYREEE (reference sequence). This CDR3 comprises 15 residues. Unmatched junction bases numbered 5, after V lost 4 bases and J lost 4 bases. For the CDR3, the DNA is TGTGCCAGCAGCCTAGCGGGGGGGAGGATAGAGACCCAGTACTTC. This sequence encodes CASSLAGGRIETQYF.

The chain carries TRBV25-1 and TRBJ1-2; TRBD1 matches at 8 bases. V was pared by 6 bases and J by 7 bases, with 7 bases of the junction left unmatched. The CDR3 contains 13 residues. The germline gives CDR1 MGHDK, CDR2 SYGVNS. This chain's CDR3 is CASRQDRAVGYTF. For the CDR3, the DNA is TGTGCCAGCAGACAGGACAGGGCTGTTGGCTACACCTTC.

The chain combines TRBV10-3 with TRBJ2-7; tentatively, D is TRBD1 (6 bases). V lost 7 bases and J 1 base, leaving 17 bases between the germline ends. The CDR3 extends over 15 amino acids. Germline V CDR1 and CDR2: ENHRY, SYGVKD. CDR3 loop: CAITNMEQGSYEQYF. The CDR3 nucleotides read TGTGCCATCACCAATATGGAACAGGGATCCTACGAGCAGTACTTC.

The sample holds one count of this clone. The J gene is TRBJ1-1, the V gene TRBV14; tentative D call: TRBD1 (5 bases). Trimming shortened V by 1 base and J by 1 base, and 13 bases separated the two germline ends. Germline CDR1 reads SGHDN; CDR2 reads FVKESK. This CDR3 region has 16 residues. The CDR3: CASSQVRGLGNTEAFF. The CDR3 DNA sequence: TGTGCCAGCAGCCAAGTTCGGGGACTGGGGAACACTGAAGCTTTCTTT.

CDR3 amino acids: CASSQQAYGYTF. The CDR3 DNA sequence: TGTGCCAGCAGCCAACAGGCCTATGGCTACACCTTC. The chain employs TRBV7-9 and TRBJ1-2; D perhaps matches TRBD1 (5 bases). This CDR3 contains 12 residues. The germline V gene encodes CDR1 SEHNR and CDR2 FQNEAQ (reference sequence). Trimming stripped 5 bases from V and 4 bases from J, with 8 bases between. The whole variable domain, filled in from reference TRBV7-9 and TRBJ1-2, reads DTGVSQNPRHKITKRGQNVTFRCDPISEHNRLYWYRQTLGQGPEFLTYFQNEAQLEKSRLLSDRFSAERPKGSFSTLEIQRTEQGDSAMYLCASSQQAYGYTFGSGTRLTVV.

The J gene is TRBJ1-3, the V gene TRBV27, with D possibly TRBD1 on 5 matching bases. Trimming removed 5 bases from V and 3 bases from J, with 11 bases in between. This CDR3 region has 14 residues. Germline lookup yields CDR1 MNHEY and CDR2 SMNVEV (reference sequence). The CDR3 protein is CASSITGIGNTIYF. The CDR3 DNA reads as TGTGCCAGCAGTATCACAGGAATTGGAAACACCATATATTTT.

The V and J genes are TRBV19 and TRBJ2-1, with TRBD1 matching 8 bases. The CDR3 contains 16 residues. The J segment lost 0 bases and the V segment lost 7 bases, leaving 8 bases of the junction unmatched. Germline V lookup: CDR1 LNHDA, CDR2 SQIVND (reference sequence). The CDR3 DNA reads as TGTGCCAGTAATCGCGACAGGGGCGACTCCTACAATGAGCAGTTCTTC. This sequence encodes CASNRDRGDSYNEQFF. Combining the CDR3 with reference TRBV19 and TRBJ2-1 gives the whole variable domain DGGITQSPKYLFRKEGQNVTLSCEQNLNHDAMYWYRQDPGQGLRLIYYSQIVNDFQKGDIAEGYSVSREKKESFPLTVTSAQKNPTAFYLCASNRDRGDSYNEQFFGPGTRLTVL.

The chain couples TRBV19 to TRBJ2-1, with D maybe TRBD1 (6 bases). Deletions cut 3 bases from V and 3 bases from J, with 6 bases between. This CDR3 is 13 amino acids long. Germline values: CDR1 LNHDA, CDR2 SQIVND (reference sequence). The CDR3 region has the DNA TGTGCCAGTAGTATGACAGGCTACAATGAGCAGTTCTTC. Protein product: CASSMTGYNEQFF. The full variable domain, with the rest looked up from reference TRBV19 and TRBJ2-1, is DGGITQSPKYLFRKEGQNVTLSCEQNLNHDAMYWYRQDPGQGLRLIYYSQIVNDFQKGDIAEGYSVSREKKESFPLTVTSAQKNPTAFYLCASSMTGYNEQFFGPGTRLTVL.

The rearrangement uses TRBV9 and TRBJ1-5; D is uncertain. V was cut by 6 bases and J by 6 bases, with 19 bases left in between. The CDR3 totals 15 residues. Germline CDR1 SGDLS, CDR2 YYNGEE. The CDR3 here is CASNGGPGRVQPQHF. Written as DNA, the CDR3 is TGTGCCAGCAACGGAGGGCCCGGGAGGGTTCAGCCCCAGCATTTT.

V gene TRBV11-2 combines with J gene TRBJ2-4, with TRBD2 matching over 8 bases. This CDR3 has 16 residues. Germline lookup yields CDR1 SGHAT and CDR2 FQNNGV. With 4 bases clipped from V and 0 bases from J, the junction kept 5 bases outside the gene matches. The CDR3 loop is CASSSGLALAKNIQYF. CDR3 in DNA: TGTGCCAGCAGCTCCGGACTAGCTCTAGCCAAAAACATTCAGTACTTC.

The V call is TRBV21-1, the J call TRBJ2-3; the D segment call TRBD2 is taken from the table without a DNA check. TRBV21-1 is a listed pseudogene. The CDR3 is made up of 16 amino acids. DNA of the CDR3: TGTGCCAGCAGCAAGATTAGCGGGGGGCAGGGAGATACGCAGTATTTT. As protein: CASSKISGGQGDTQYF.

The rearrangement joins TRBV18 to TRBJ1-3; D is unclear. Trimming removed 0 bases from V and 3 bases from J, with 9 bases in between. This CDR3 is 15 amino acids long. Germline CDR1 KGHSH, CDR2 LQKENI. CDR3 in DNA: TGTGCCAGCTCACCACCCCCTGGTAGTGGAAACACCATATATTTT. It encodes CASSPPPGSGNTIYF.